This T cell receptor beta chain derives from a study of metastatic and nonmetastatic thyroid tumors. General study results and limits: It was reported that TCR beta diversity was significantly higher in malignant thyroid tumors than benign nodules, in blood and tumor.

This CDR3 region has 19 residues. J lost 6 bases, V lost 6 bases, and 17 bases had no gene match. CDR1 and CDR2 from the germline V gene are MNHEY and SMNVEV (reference sequence). As handled by the study authors: For papillary thyroid cancer, a distant-metastasis classifier was constructed from CDR3 differences observed across clinicopathological groups. TCRdb reprocessed the PCR reads using MiXCR. The V and J calls here are based on TCRdb, not the publication. The profile shows roughly 19,000 clones, nearly 25% of them singletons. All patients were untreated before thyroid surgery. Details on this clone: The target antigen is unknown.

The chain uses TRBV27 and TRBJ1-6; 10 bases are a match to TRBD1. The clonotype comes from a female donor with papillary thyroid cancer or a benign thyroid nodule (not recorded which). Some clones in this sample may be carry-over from other donors' samples. Sequenced sample: tumor tissue. CDR3 coding DNA: TGTGCCAGCAGATCGTGGGGGGGACAGGGGAGGGAGATTAATTCACCCCTCCACTTT. Translation: CASRSWGGQGREINSPLHF.